The rows below give T cell receptor beta chains drawn from one sample of a study of kidney transplant recipient with SARS-CoV-2 infection. One entry per CDR3 protein results from TCRdb running MiXCR on the reads. The repertoire holds fewer than 250,000 distinct CDR3 sequences, around 30% seen once, with more than 6.5% in the top ten. The sequences come from a blood sample, collected at baseline and on roughly day 110 from a kidney transplant recipient. All receptors derive from a young adult male patient who had COVID-19 and was a kidney transplant recipient. The graft donor may be the source of some T cells. CDR3s include the opening cysteine and the closing phenylalanine or tryptophan. The D gene is left open where the match is weak. Clone size is not always given. Where it is, it says once, few, many or a class for expanded clones.

CDR3 DNA,CDR3 protein,D gene,clone size,CDR3 length,J gene,V gene
TGCGCCAGCAGTTCCCAACCACCCCCAAACAATGAGCAGTTCTTC,CASSSQPPPNNEQFF,.,many,15,TRBJ2-1,TRBV5-1
TGTGCCCACTATACCGGAAAGCTGTTTTTT,CAHYTGKLFF,.,.,10,TRBJ2-2,TRBV7-6
TGTGCCAGCACCACCCTGAACCCAGCGGGAGTGGAGACCCAGTACTTC,CASTTLNPAGVETQYF,TRBD2,many,16,TRBJ2-5,TRBV28
TGTGCCAGCAGCTTCCGGGAGGGAGATACGCAGTATTTT,CASSFREGDTQYF,TRBD2,many,13,TRBJ2-3,TRBV7-9
TGTGCCAGCGAGTCGGGTCTCTCCAATCAGCCCCAGCATTTT,CASESGLSNQPQHF,.,many,14,TRBJ1-5,TRBV2
TGTGCCAGCAGCCAAGGGGAAGGTCACTTTAATTCACCCCTCCACTTT,CASSQGEGHFNSPLHF,.,many,16,TRBJ1-6,TRBV3-1
TGTGCCAGTAGCCGATGGGATGAGCAGTTCTTC,CASSRWDEQFF,.,few,11,TRBJ2-1,TRBV19
TGTGCCAGCAGCGTAATTCGGGTCGTTAGAAAGACCTATGGCTACACCTTC,CASSVIRVVRKTYGYTF,.,few,17,TRBJ1-2,TRBV16
TGTGCCAGCAGTATACGTACGGAATGTAGAAAGACCTATGGCTACACCTTC,CASSIRTECRKTYGYTF,.,few,17,TRBJ1-2,TRBV6-1
TGTGCCAGCAGGGAACTACAGGGTGGATCGAACGGCTACACCTTC,CASRELQGGSNGYTF,.,many,15,TRBJ1-2,TRBV27
TGCGCCAGCAGTCTGCCAGTAAGATCGCGAAAGACCTATGGCTACACCTTC,CASSLPVRSRKTYGYTF,.,few,17,TRBJ1-2,TRBV10-1
TGTGCCAGCTCAGCAGACGTACCAGGAAAGACCTATGGCTACACCTTC,CASSADVPGKTYGYTF,.,many,16,TRBJ1-2,TRBV5-4
TGCAGTGCTGAAGTTGGGGTTTTGGAGACCCAGTACTTC,CSAEVGVLETQYF,.,.,13,TRBJ2-5,TRBV20-1
TGCGCCAGCAGTGCCCTACCAAGATCGCGAAAGACCTATGGCTACACCTTC,CASSALPRSRKTYGYTF,.,many,17,TRBJ1-2,TRBV10-1
TGTGCCAGCAGCCCGAGAAGCCGAAGCTCTGGAAACACCATATATTTT,CASSPRSRSSGNTIYF,.,many,16,TRBJ1-3,TRBV11-2
TGTGCCAGCAGCGGCCCGGTGGCCGCGATGCTCTTCAACAATGAGCAGTTCTTC,CASSGPVAAMLFNNEQFF,.,few,18,TRBJ2-1,TRBV9
TGTGCCAGCAGCTTACAGGGCGGGAGGAGCTCCTACGAGCAGTACTTC,CASSLQGGRSSYEQYF,TRBD2,.,16,TRBJ2-7,TRBV7-8
TGTGCCAGCAGCACTATTTCTAAGTGCCGAAAGACCTATGGCTACACCTTC,CASSTISKCRKTYGYTF,.,many,17,TRBJ1-2,TRBV7-7
TGTGCCAGCAGCTTAGGATCGGCAAGTTTTAGCACAGATACGCAGTATTTT,CASSLGSASFSTDTQYF,.,many,17,TRBJ2-3,TRBV13
TGTGCCAGCAGGACGACTAGCGGATCCACCTGGGGCGACAATGAGCAGTTCTTC,CASRTTSGSTWGDNEQFF,TRBD2,many,18,TRBJ2-1,TRBV28
TGTGCCAGCAGTCTCCTCGTAACTGAAGCTTTCTTT,CASSLLVTEAFF,.,many,12,TRBJ1-1,TRBV7-9
TGTGCCTCGGGGGGGACAGGGGGCGCAAGGACTGAAGCTTTCTTT,CASGGTGGARTEAFF,TRBD1,many,15,TRBJ1-1,TRBV30
TGCAGTGCTAGAGGAGTCCGGGAGCAGTTCTTC,CSARGVREQFF,.,few,11,TRBJ2-1,TRBV20-1
TGTGCCAGCAGTCGCGGACAGGGAATCTACAATGAGCAGTTCTTC,CASSRGQGIYNEQFF,TRBD1,.,15,TRBJ2-1,TRBV11-2
TGCGCCAGCAGTGATACAGGGGACACTGAAGCTTTCTTT,CASSDTGDTEAFF,TRBD1,many,13,TRBJ1-1,TRBV10-1
TGTGCCAGCAGACCTTATACAGGGTCTCACGAGCAGTACTTC,CASRPYTGSHEQYF,.,many,14,TRBJ2-7,TRBV6-5
TGTGCAAGTCGCATGTCCGAGACTCCACGAAAGACCTATGGCTACACCTTC,CASRMSETPRKTYGYTF,.,many,17,TRBJ1-2,TRBV12-2
TGTGCCGGCCAAGACCGGGCAAGTAGCAATCAGCCCCAGCATTTT,CAGQDRASSNQPQHF,.,many,15,TRBJ1-5,TRBV19
TGTGCCAGCAGTTTAAGGCCTAGCGCCCCGGGTTCCTACAATGAGCAGTTCTTC,CASSLRPSAPGSYNEQFF,.,many,18,TRBJ2-1,TRBV27
TGTGCCAGCAGGGCTAGCGGGGGAGGTAAGCAGTACTTC,CASRASGGGKQYF,TRBD2,many,13,TRBJ2-7,TRBV7-2
TGTGCCAGCAGAGAATACCGAGGAACCGGGGAGCTGTTTTTT,CASREYRGTGELFF,.,many,14,TRBJ2-2,TRBV12-3/TRBV12-4